This T cell receptor (beta chain) originates from a study of blood T cell repertoires in COVID-19. Clones were read by immunoSEQ multiplex PCR, and TCRdb kept only the in-frame ones, dropping some. Of roughly 100,000 clones listed, less than 80% were seen once; the top ten hold 6.2%. With V trimmed by 6 bases and J by 5 bases, 4 bases remained unmatched. Germline V CDR1 and CDR2: KGHSH, LQKENI. The CDR3 is made up of 12 amino acids. Material for sequencing was peripheral blood. This chain connects TRBV18 to TRBJ2-7, with TRBD1 identical over 7 bases. The receptor was derived from an elderly man with COVID-19, enrolled during active disease. CDR3: CASSQGEHEQYF. The CDR3 bases are TGTGCCAGCTCCCAGGGGGAGCACGAGCAGTACTTC.